Sequencing of this TCR beta chain was carried out in a study of cytomegalovirus exposure and HLA in healthy donors. Study information: About 85 million unique TCRs from HLA-typed donors were held in an early release of data. Study-wide results and limits: Presence/absence analyses rested on an assumption that sequencing depth was roughly uniform across donors. The authors listed 150 to 200 TCR beta chains as cytomegalovirus-associated.

This clone was detected once. Its antigen is unknown. Trimming took 4 bases from V and 0 from J; bases not matched to a gene: 5. The CDR3 sequence is 15 residues long. Germline CDR1 is LNHDA and CDR2 is SQIVND (reference sequence). PCR primers comprised 60 Vbeta and 13 Jbeta primers. As handled by the study authors: An analysis that came later counted some 81 million unique TCR beta chains, approximately 9.9 million shared. The table came from immunoSEQ multiplex PCR; TCRdb's copy has only in-frame clones and leaves some out. The V and J calls and the clone size are those of that table, but D and trimming were determined from the DNA. Of 140,000 to 150,000 clones listed, around four fifths were seen once; the top ten hold roughly 2.7%.

The V gene is TRBV19, the J gene TRBJ2-7; 8 bases map to TRBD1. Material for sequencing was PBMCs. The clonotype was recovered from a boy between 2 and 10 years old in good health and CMV-seronegative. The chain's CDR3 is CASSTGTGRSYEQYF. CDR3 nucleotides: TGTGCCAGTAGTACCGGGACAGGCCGCTCCTACGAGCAGTACTTC.